These 27 T cell receptor beta chains originate from one sample sequenced in a study of CD8+CD57+ T cells in acquired aplastic anemia. Whoever was chosen for sequencing had shown CD8+CD57+ cell expansion by flow cytometry. TCR beta VDJ and CDR3 profiles were obtained from a genomic DNA template. Using its own MiXCR run on the reads, TCRdb lists one record per CDR3 protein. This sample has roughly 80,000 distinct CDR3 sequences, with about three quarters found just once. Sequencing used sorted CD4+, CD8+, or CD8+CD57+ T cells (not recorded which) from PBMCs. These receptor sequences come from a human donor with aplastic anemia.

The genes are TRBV10-3 and TRBJ1-1, with D hard to call. This CDR3 has 13 amino acids. Germline assignment: CDR1 ENHRY and CDR2 SYGVKD. Trimming stripped 6 bases from V and 3 bases from J, with 11 bases between. The CDR3 DNA reads TGTGCCATCAGGGTAAAGTTGGACACTGAAGCTTTCTTT. Protein: CAIRVKLDTEAFF.

The J gene is TRBJ2-1, the V gene TRBV24-1; D is undetermined. Between the trimmed V and J ends, which lost 1 base and 5 bases, there was a span of 8 bases. This CDR3 is built from 14 residues. Germline V gene sequence: CDR1 KGHDR, CDR2 SFDVKD. The CDR3 DNA reads TGTGCCACCAGTGATTTTGACGGAAACAATGAGCAGTTCTTC. This gives the protein CATSDFDGNNEQFF.

The chain is built from TRBV24-1 and TRBJ2-3; TRBD2 agrees at 9 bases. The length of the CDR3 is 13 residues. V lost 9 bases and J lost 7; bases outside the gene matches: 7. Germline-derived CDR1 and CDR2 are KGHDR and SFDVKD. CDR3 sequence (DNA): TGTGCCACCGCCGGGACTAGCAAGAATACGCAGTATTTT. Amino acid sequence: CATAGTSKNTQYF.

This chain connects TRBV7-6 to TRBJ2-2; D gene ambiguous. The germline gives CDR1 SGHVS, CDR2 FNYEAQ. The V gene lost 3 bases and the J gene lost 6 bases, with 5 bases spanning the gap. The CDR3 is 12 residues long. CDR3 protein: CASSLWSGELFF. DNA for the CDR3: TGTGCCAGCAGCTTGTGGTCCGGGGAGCTGTTTTTT.

This sequence joins TRBV7-6 and TRBJ1-6; D is ambiguous. This CDR3 has 15 residues. Trimming stripped 1 base from V and 7 bases from J, with 11 bases between. Per germline, CDR1 SGHVS and CDR2 FNYEAQ. Written as DNA, the CDR3 is TGTGCCAGCAGCTTAGAACAGCAAAAAAATTCACCCCTCCACTTT. Its translation: CASSLEQQKNSPLHF.

The chain links TRBV2 to TRBJ1-4, with 7 bases that match TRBD1. Per the germline V gene, CDR1 is SNHLY and CDR2 is FYNNEI. There are 15 residues in the CDR3. J gave up 9 bases and V 6 bases, and 13 bases lay outside the gene matches. CDR3 nucleotides: TGTGCCAGCAGCCCCGAACAGGGGTCAGGCCAAAAACTGTTTTTT. Its translation is CASSPEQGSGQKLFF. Full variable domain (outside the CDR3, taken from reference TRBV2 and TRBJ1-4): EPEVTQTPSHQVTQMGQEVILRCVPISNHLYFYWYRQILGQKVEFLVSFYNNEISEKSEIFDDQFSVERPDGSNFTLKIRSTKLEDSAMYFCASSPEQGSGQKLFFGSGTQLSVL.

This clonotype showed up just a few times. The gene calls are TRBV20-1 and TRBJ2-7; 7 nucleotides line up with TRBD2. Germline V gene sequence: CDR1 DFQATT, CDR2 SNEGSKA (reference sequence). Trimming cost V 5 bases and J 5 bases; bases outside gene matches: 9. CDR3 length: 13 amino acids. As DNA, the CDR3 is TGCAGTGCTGTCGGGACTACTGTCCACGAGCAGTACTTC. It yields the protein CSAVGTTVHEQYF.

This clonotype was recorded a few times. The chain joins TRBV10-3 to TRBJ2-7; TRBD2 is a possible D gene (5 bases). This CDR3 is 13 amino acids long. V lost 2 bases and J 4 bases, leaving 9 bases between the germline ends. Germline loops: CDR1 ENHRY, CDR2 SYGVKD. CDR3 loop: CAISEGLPYEQYF. DNA for the CDR3: TGTGCCATCAGTGAGGGACTCCCGTACGAGCAGTACTTC.

The chain employs TRBV11-1 and TRBJ2-1; no firm D call. This CDR3 spans 15 amino acids. The germline V gene has CDR1 SGHAT and CDR2 FQDESV (reference sequence). V lost 4 bases to trimming and J lost 0 bases, with 10 bases between them. In DNA form, the CDR3 reads TGTGCCAGCAGCTGGTTCCAGAGCTCCTACAATGAGCAGTTCTTC. Translating it yields CASSWFQSSYNEQFF.

This chain uses TRBV7-2 with TRBJ1-6; maybe TRBD1 (5 bases). The germline CDR1 and CDR2 sequences are SGHTA and FQGNSA. The CDR3 is made up of 15 amino acids. The ends were cut back, 5 bases at V and 5 bases at J, with 13 bases in the middle. CDR3 protein: CASSPGAMDNSPLHF. In DNA form, the CDR3 reads TGTGCCAGCAGCCCCGGGGCGATGGATAATTCACCCCTCCACTTT.

V gene TRBV2 combines with J gene TRBJ2-1, with 11 positions matching TRBD2. Trimming took 2 bases from V and 8 from J; bases not matched to a gene: 8. Germline CDR1 and CDR2: SNHLY and FYNNEI. This CDR3 spans 16 amino acids. In nucleotides, the CDR3 is TGTGCCAGCAGTGAAAGGGTAGCGGGGGGGCTGGATGAGCAGTTCTTC. It codes for CASSERVAGGLDEQFF.

The CDR3 loop reads CSVAGTNEKLFF. The CDR3 DNA is TGCAGCGTGGCCGGGACTAATGAAAAACTGTTTTTT. This rearrangement joins TRBV29-1 to TRBJ1-4; no clear D. V gave up 6 bases and J gave up 2 bases, with 7 bases separating them. There are 12 residues in the CDR3. Germline V gene sequence: CDR1 SQVTM, CDR2 ANQGSEA.

Details on this clonotype: At one of its ends the junction is not consistent with the germline gene, which may arise from a read error. V and J are TRBV7-7 and TRBJ2-5; 7 bases are shared with TRBD1. The germline V gene encodes CDR1 SSHAT and CDR2 FNYEAQ (reference sequence). The CDR3 loop spans 14 amino acids. CDR3 loop: CASSPDRVGETQYF. In DNA form, the CDR3 reads TGTGCTAGCAGCCCTGACAGGGTGGGTGAGACCCAGTACTTC.

CDR3 nucleotides: TGCAGTGCTTCTCAGGGGGTTATGAACACTGAAGCTTTCTTT. This translates into CSASQGVMNTEAFF. The V call is TRBV20-1, the J call TRBJ1-1; 7 nucleotides align to TRBD1. The CDR3 totals 14 residues. The V and J ends lost 5 bases and 0 bases, in that order; junction bases with no gene match: 6. Germline lookup yields CDR1 DFQATT and CDR2 SNEGSKA (reference sequence).

The rearrangement uses TRBV10-3 and TRBJ2-2; D might be TRBD2 (6 bases). Germline loops: CDR1 ENHRY, CDR2 SYGVKD. The V end was cut by 4 bases, the J end by 2 bases, with 14 bases between. The CDR3 has 16 amino acids. Here the CDR3 DNA reads TGTGCCATCAGTGCATCCGGGACTGCCAACACCGGGGAGCTGTTTTTT. Translation: CAISASGTANTGELFF.

The gene calls are TRBV24-1 and TRBJ2-5; D perhaps matches TRBD1 (5 bases). CDR1 KGHDR and CDR2 SFDVKD come from the germline V gene. The CDR3 extends over 13 amino acids. V was shortened by 4 bases and J by 2 bases, with 7 bases between the two germline ends. CDR3 region: CATSETDQETQYF. CDR3 DNA sequence: TGTGCCACCAGTGAGACAGATCAAGAGACCCAGTACTTC.

The chain carries TRBV19 and TRBJ1-1, with D perhaps matching TRBD1 (5 bases). Germline V lookup: CDR1 LNHDA, CDR2 SQIVND (reference sequence). The V and J ends lost 6 bases and 5 bases respectively, with 13 bases between them. The CDR3 contains 13 residues. The CDR3 nucleotides read TGTGCCAGTAGCGAGGAGGGGAAAACTGAAGCTTTCTTT. Residues: CASSEEGKTEAFF. Using reference TRBV19 and TRBJ1-1 for the parts outside the CDR3, the full variable domain is DGGITQSPKYLFRKEGQNVTLSCEQNLNHDAMYWYRQDPGQGLRLIYYSQIVNDFQKGDIAEGYSVSREKKESFPLTVTSAQKNPTAFYLCASSEEGKTEAFFGQGTRLTVV.

V gene TRBV15 combines with J gene TRBJ2-7; D possibly corresponds to TRBD1 (5 bases). The germline CDR1 and CDR2 sequences are LNHNV and YYDKDF (reference sequence). Between the trimmed V and J ends, which lost 3 bases and 4 bases, there was a span of 7 bases. The CDR3 covers 12 residues. This CDR3 is CATSSQGYEQYF. The CDR3 nucleotides are TGTGCCACCAGCAGTCAGGGTTACGAGCAGTACTTC.

The chain employs TRBV25-1 and TRBJ1-2; the D is unclear. The germline V gene has CDR1 MGHDK and CDR2 SYGVNS. V was cut by 7 bases and J by 8 bases, with 17 bases left in between. This CDR3 spans 13 amino acids. The CDR3 sequence is CASKGRRKGGYTF. The CDR3 region has the DNA TGTGCCAGCAAAGGCAGGAGAAAGGGCGGCTACACCTTC.

About this clonotype itself: A much larger clone lies one base from this, so it may be a read error. CDR3 nucleotide sequence: TGTGCCAGCACCTTCTTCATAGCGGACACCCACGAGCAGTACTTC. Its protein is CASTFFIADTHEQYF. The V and J genes are TRBV11-2 and TRBJ2-7; TRBD2 might be the D (6 bases). The germline CDR1 and CDR2 sequences are SGHAT and FQNNGV. V lost 7 bases and J 5 bases, leaving 21 bases between the germline ends. CDR3 length: 15 amino acids.

The chain has TRBV24-1 and TRBJ2-1, with 7 bases that match TRBD2. Germline trimming cut 3 bases from V and 8 bases from J; bases unmatched to any gene: 9. Germline CDR1 reads KGHDR; CDR2 reads SFDVKD. The CDR3 extends over 15 amino acids. The CDR3 DNA reads TGTGCCACCAGTGATGGGAACGGGGGGATCCATGAGCAGTTCTTC. This gives the protein CATSDGNGGIHEQFF.

The genes are TRBV29-1 and TRBJ1-2; D gene ambiguous. Trimming removed 2 bases from V and 2 bases from J, with 3 bases in between. The CDR3 covers 11 residues. Germline lookup yields CDR1 SQVTM and CDR2 ANQGSEA. DNA of the CDR3: TGCAGCGTTGAACAGAACTATGGCTACACCTTC. Translation gives CSVEQNYGYTF.

This chain connects TRBV5-1 to TRBJ2-1; D tentatively fits TRBD1 or TRBD2 (5 bases each). Germline-derived CDR1 and CDR2 are SGHRS and YFSETQ. Trimming took 6 bases from V and 10 from J, leaving 8 bases between them. This CDR3 is built from 10 residues. The CDR3 nucleotides are TGCGCCAGCATGGGACCCGAGCAGTTCTTC. Amino acids: CASMGPEQFF.

This clonotype was detected a few times. V and J are TRBV7-9 and TRBJ2-7, with no clear D. Trimming removed 1 base at V and 4 bases at J, with 8 bases between. Germline V gene data show CDR1 as SEHNR and CDR2 as FQNEAQ (reference sequence). This CDR3 is 13 amino acids long. The CDR3 sequence: CASSLVGQYEQYF. Here the CDR3 DNA reads TGTGCCAGCAGCTTAGTCGGCCAGTACGAGCAGTACTTC.

This chain connects TRBV10-3 to TRBJ2-7, with 8 nucleotides matching TRBD1. Germline V CDR1 and CDR2: ENHRY, SYGVKD. Trimming at V came to 1 base and at J to 1 base, leaving 6 bases not matched to a gene. The CDR3 runs 16 residues. This chain's CDR3 is CAISELGQAGSYEQYF. The CDR3 bases are TGTGCCATCAGTGAGTTGGGACAGGCTGGTTCCTACGAGCAGTACTTC.

This chain connects TRBV2 to TRBJ2-7; TRBD2 might be the D (5 bases). Per the germline V gene, CDR1 is SNHLY and CDR2 is FYNNEI. The CDR3 covers 15 residues. V was trimmed by 1 base and J by 0 bases, leaving 10 bases between them. The chain's CDR3 is CASSEGLSVSYEQYF. The CDR3 nucleotides are TGTGCCAGCAGTGAAGGACTAAGTGTCTCCTACGAGCAGTACTTC. The full variable domain, its missing parts supplied by reference TRBV2 and TRBJ2-7, is EPEVTQTPSHQVTQMGQEVILRCVPISNHLYFYWYRQILGQKVEFLVSFYNNEISEKSEIFDDQFSVERPDGSNFTLKIRSTKLEDSAMYFCASSEGLSVSYEQYFGPGTRLTVT.

This clonotype showed up many times. This chain uses TRBV15 with TRBJ2-2; 7 nucleotides agree with TRBD2. Germline CDR1 reads LNHNV; CDR2 reads YYDKDF (reference sequence). With 5 bases clipped from V and 3 bases from J, the junction kept 6 bases outside the gene matches. The CDR3 consists of 15 residues. This CDR3 reads CATSERDVDTGELFF. For the CDR3, the DNA is TGTGCCACCAGCGAGCGGGATGTCGACACCGGGGAGCTGTTTTTT.